The present TCR beta chain was sequenced within a study of identical twins. The study, taken as a whole, reports: Fewer insertions marked abundant cord blood beta clonotypes; young adult naive trended weakly, memory not at all. Surplus twin overlap in beta out-of-frame sequences was less pronounced. Sequences that were out-of-frame, alpha and twin-shared displayed an excess of low generation probability.

Germline V gene data show CDR1 as SGDLS and CDR2 as YYNGEE. The CDR3 is made up of 14 amino acids. V was cut by 0 bases and J by 3 bases, with 9 bases left in between. This clonotype occurred once. No antigen is known for it. Each donor was a healthy Caucasian. TCRdb re-analysed the 5' RACE reads in MiXCR, keeping a single row per CDR3 protein. The sample shows approximately 240,000 distinct CDR3 sequences, roughly an eighth of them seen only once. Sequencing used memory (CD45RO+) T cells sorted from blood. This chain links TRBV9 with TRBJ1-1, with D possibly TRBD1 on 6 matching bases. The receptor was derived from a woman younger than 35 in good health. In nucleotides, the CDR3 is TGTGCCAGCAGCGTAGGGGCAGGGGACACTGAAGCTTTCTTT. Translated, it gives CASSVGAGDTEAFF.